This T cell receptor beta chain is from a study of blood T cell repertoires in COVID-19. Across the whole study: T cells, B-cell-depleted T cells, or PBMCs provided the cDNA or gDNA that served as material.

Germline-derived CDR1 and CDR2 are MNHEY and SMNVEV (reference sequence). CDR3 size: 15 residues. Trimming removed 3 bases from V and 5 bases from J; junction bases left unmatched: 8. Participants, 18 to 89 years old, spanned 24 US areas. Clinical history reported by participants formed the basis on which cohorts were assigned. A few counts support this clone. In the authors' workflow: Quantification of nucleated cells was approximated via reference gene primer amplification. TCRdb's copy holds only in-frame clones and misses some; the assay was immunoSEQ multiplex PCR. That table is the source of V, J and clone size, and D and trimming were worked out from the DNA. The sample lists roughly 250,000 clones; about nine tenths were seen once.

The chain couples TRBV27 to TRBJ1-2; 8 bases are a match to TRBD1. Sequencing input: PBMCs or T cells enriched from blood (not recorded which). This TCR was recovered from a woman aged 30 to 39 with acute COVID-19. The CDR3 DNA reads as TGTGCCAGCAGTTTCCAGGGGGCGCCGGTTTATGGCTACACCTTC. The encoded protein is CASSFQGAPVYGYTF.